The 3 T cell receptor beta chains given below trace back to one sample, sequenced in a study of regulatory T cells in long-lasting Graves disease. Time point meaning: newly diagnosed GD, antithyroid drugs for less than 3 months. PBMC-derived RNA was used for the TCR library. For TCR beta, libraries came from iRepertoire HTBI primers and Arm-PCR of CDR3 regions. Each CDR3 protein gets one entry after TCRdb re-called the multiplex PCR reads with MiXCR. The profile shows around 400,000 distinct CDR3 sequences, around 16% of them singletons. The specimen was peripheral blood mononuclear cells (PBMCs), collected at new diagnosis, from a patient treated with antithyroid drugs. These receptors all stem from a female donor with Graves disease.

Remarks on this clonotype: With a far larger clone one base away, a read error is the likely cause. The V and J genes are TRBV27 and TRBJ2-1, with 7 bases that match TRBD1. Germline CDR1 reads MNHEY; CDR2 reads SMNVEV (reference sequence). CDR3 length: 15 amino acids. V lost 6 bases, J lost 10 bases, and 15 bases stayed unmatched. The CDR3 sequence: CASSRYKGQTYEQFF. The CDR3 region has the DNA TGTGCCAGCAGCCGATATAAGGGACAGACCTACGAGCAGTTCTTC.

This clonotype has ten or more counts. The rearrangement links TRBV6-5 to TRBJ2-5; 8 bases match TRBD1. V was pared by 4 bases and J by 2 bases, with 3 bases of the junction left unmatched. Germline values: CDR1 MNHEY, CDR2 SVGAGI. The CDR3 spans 14 residues. The CDR3 bases are TGTGCCAGCAGTTGGGGGACAGGACAAGAGACCCAGTACTTC. Translating it yields CASSWGTGQETQYF.

This chain uses TRBV7-2 with TRBJ2-7; D is perhaps TRBD1 (6 bases). The germline V gene encodes CDR1 SGHTA and CDR2 FQGNSA. The CDR3 has 15 residues. Trimming removed 0 bases from V and 5 bases from J, with 14 bases in between. CDR3 sequence (DNA): TGTGCCAGCAGCTTAGCAGGGGGTCAGGGCCACGAGCAGTACTTC. Translation gives CASSLAGGQGHEQYF.